This T cell receptor (beta chain) came from a study of CD8+CD57+ T cells in acquired aplastic anemia (dated by TCRdb to 2016 to 2019). Regarding the research as a whole: On average, sorted CD4+ and CD8+ cells yielded around 3.1 ug of extracted DNA, with a range of about 0.18 to 30 ug. CD8+CD57+ expansion was defined as a frequency above the mean frequency observed in healthy subjects.

Remarks on this clonotype: Its antigen is not yet known. Base qualities are missing; no much larger clone stands one base away.

TCR beta VDJ combination and CDR3 sequence profiling used genomic DNA as the template. TCR repertoire sequencing was run on an Illumina HiSeq 2000. Concerning the study's data processing: Repertoires were assessed using TRBV/TRBJ rearrangement plots, CDR3 size and DJ length profiles, and Simpson's diversity index. Whichever DNA sequence was most abundant in the deep sequencing data was defined as the immunodominant clone. CDR3 amino acid sequences were screened for sharing across subjects and compared with published repertoires and the VDJdb database. Clones were called with MiXCR by TCRdb after fastp trimmed the public reads at Q25, and only in-frame beta chains were retained. All rows with the same CDR3 protein become a single entry with the most common DNA and genes. The V and J calls follow TCRdb's processing rather than the paper's. The sample data list about 150,000 distinct CDR3 sequences, and about 52% of these were observed just once. Together, the top ten hold roughly 12% of the sample.

The patients picked for sequencing were ones in whom flow cytometry had shown an expansion of CD8+CD57+ cells. All patients had severe acquired aplastic anemia diagnosed by International Study of Aplastic Anemia and Agranulocytosis and Camitta criteria. Patients had received no therapy at the time of blood sampling. In this study, sorted CD4+ and CD8+ T cells from the blood of healthy subjects and of severe aplastic anemia patients had their TCR repertoires deep-sequenced. In the USA, patient enrollment took place under clinicaltrials.gov protocols 00001620, 01623167, 00001397, 00071045, 00081523 and 00961064. Ficoll-Paque density gradient centrifugation was used to isolate peripheral blood mononuclear cells. Before DNA extraction, CD4+ and CD8+ T cells were sorted by FACS or by magnetic beads. The V and J ends are trimmed by 5 bases and 9 bases, leaving 14 bases between them. CDR1 and CDR2 (LNHNV, YYDKDF) derive from the germline V gene (reference sequence). The cysteine opens and the phenylalanine closes a CDR3 of 13 amino acids. Here the CDR3 DNA is all that survives: 39 bases in frame from base 1.

What the authors observed across the whole study: Between patients and healthy controls, no significant difference in CD8+ Simpson's diversity was found (P=0.060). Some 31 CD8+ CDR3 sequences were shared between patients and controls but appeared highly expressed in patients and within their immunodominant clones.

Sequenced material: sorted CD4+, CD8+, or CD8+CD57+ T cells (not recorded which) from PBMCs. The sequence was obtained from a human donor with aplastic anemia. Here the chain combines TRBV15 and TRBJ2-1, and the D gene may be TRBD1, 5 bases matching. The CDR3 region: CATSGPTVTEQFF. The nucleotide sequence is TGTGCCACCAGCGGACCGACAGTGACTGAGCAGTTCTTC.